This T cell receptor (beta chain) originates from a study of blood T cell repertoires in COVID-19 (TCRdb year 2020). Turning to the overall study: Samples covering the acute and convalescent phases of COVID-19 were provided by collaborators in the United States, Italy and Spain. The dataset comprised deeply sampled blood TCRbeta repertoires from subjects exposed to, actively infected with, or recovered from COVID-19. The prospective study material was composed of cDNA or gDNA derived from T cells, B-cell-depleted T cells, or PBMCs. Where available, HLA class I and class II types were taken from metadata supplied by the sample provider and were not determined by assay-based typing. The repertoires were made available in a free public database intended to serve as a resource for research on the immune response to SARS-CoV-2. The samples were drawn from two sources: the first 160 participants of the ongoing ImmuneRACE study, and 1,000 to 1,500 subjects contributed by 6 global collaborators. A de-identified subject ID, COVID-19 status, age in years and sex were almost always included in the sample metadata. On the study overall, not on this receptor specifically: The amount of clinical and demographic metadata varied by source and participant and was provided uncurated.

Points on this clone: Its cognate antigen has yet to be identified. Within one base of it there is no much larger clone, and no base qualities were kept.

The immunoSEQ Assay, a bias-controlled multiplex PCR, was used to amplify TCRbeta CDR3 regions from genomic DNA. The study's processing was this. The number of nucleated cells in each sample was estimated by amplification of reference gene primers within the assay. To quantify the absolute abundance of each unique TCRbeta CDR3 rearrangement, sequence reads were collapsed and filtered. Productive Simpson clonality was computed per sample as the square root of Simpson's diversity index over productive rearrangements. The table comes from immuneACCESS by way of TCRdb, which keeps in-frame sequences with V and J called. Part of the clones is missing from these tables; in studies checked, under half for an unresolved V gene and the rest for unknown reasons. The D gene and trimming were derived from the DNA, and the V and J assignments and clone size from that table. The sample records 350,000 to 450,000 clones, about 88% of which are singletons. The ten largest clones represent about 1.5% of the sample.

The germline V gene yields KGHDR for CDR1 and SFDVKD for CDR2. V is cut by 4 bases and J by 4 bases, and the space between the germline ends is 18 bases. The CDR3 goes from the cysteine to the phenylalanine over 17 residues. The kept DNA is CDR3 alone, 51 bases in frame from the first base. Participants in the prospective study were enrolled through a virtual design, were aged roughly 18 to 90 years, and lived in 24 United States geographic areas. In the prospective study, participants were assigned to cohorts based on the clinical history participants reported in a screening survey and a study questionnaire. Exposed participants had been in contact, within 2 weeks of entering the study, with a person who had a PCR-confirmed or clinician-diagnosed case of COVID-19. In the prospective study, whole blood, serum and a nasopharyngeal or oropharyngeal swab were collected from each participant by mobile phlebotomists. Participants in the prospective study had the option to provide additional blood draws and questionnaires over a roughly two-month period. Before DNA extraction, prospective study blood samples were shipped either frozen or at room temperature.

The source material was PBMCs or T cells enriched from blood (not recorded which). The sequence derives from a woman between 18 and 29 years old who had been exposed to COVID-19. The rearrangement combines TRBV24-1 with TRBJ2-2, with TRBD1 as a weak D call on 6 bases. CDR3 loop: CATSDPGDALSTGELFF. The DNA sequence is TGTGCCACCAGTGACCCAGGGGACGCACTAAGCACCGGGGAGCTGTTTTTT.